This TCR beta chain was identified during a study of shared clonotypes between healthy human individuals. Overall study findings and caveats: Represented diversity, genetic and exposure-history alike, was limited by few donors.

Negatively enriched CD4+ T cells were divided by CD45RA into naive and memory. To note about this clone: The antigen remains unidentified.

An assay was performed, and its level was deep. TCRdb's table, derived via immunoSEQ multiplex PCR, lists solely in-frame clones and lacks some. The sample carries about 2.4 million clones, roughly 93% recorded once. Germline CDR1 reads MDHEN; CDR2 reads SYDVKM. This CDR3 has 16 amino acids. Trimming left V 6 bases short and J 7 bases short, with 25 bases between. Sequencing used naive CD4+ T cells from PBMCs. Subset in this sample: CD45RA+ positively selected. The source of this sequence is a man aged 18 to 29 in good health. Some clones in this sample may be carry-over from other donors' samples. The V call is TRBV28, the J call TRBJ2-7; D possibly corresponds to TRBD2 (6 bases). CDR3 bases: TGTGCCAGCAGAGAAACTACCCGGGACTCTCCGGGGGAGCAGTACTTC. Residues: CASRETTRDSPGEQYF. Looking up the rest from reference TRBV28 and TRBJ2-7 gives the full variable domain: DVKVTQSSRYLVKRTGEKVFLECVQDMDHENMFWYRQDPGLGLRLIYFSYDVKMKEKGDIPEGYSVSREKKERFSLILESASTNQTSMYLCASRETTRDSPGEQYFGPGTRLTVT.